Shown below are 6 T cell receptor beta chains from a single sample sequenced in a study of T cell responses to AZD1222 COVID-19 vaccine. Clones were read by immunoSEQ multiplex PCR, and TCRdb kept only the in-frame ones, dropping some. The sample carries 140,000 to 150,000 clones, 85% to 95% recorded once. The source was peripheral blood, collected on day 0 of AZD1222 vaccination. The receptors were sampled from an adult in good health.

V usage is TRBV6-5 and J usage is TRBJ2-1, with D unclear. Trimming stripped 2 bases from V and 8 bases from J, with 13 bases between. The CDR3 extends over 14 amino acids. Germline CDR1 MNHEY, CDR2 SVGAGI. The CDR3 DNA follows: TGTGCCAGCAGTTACGTCCCTGGGCGGTATGAGCAGTTCTTC. It translates to CASSYVPGRYEQFF.

This chain connects TRBV19 to TRBJ1-5; D gene ambiguous. The CDR3 loop spans 14 amino acids. The ends were cut back, 5 bases at V and 1 base at J, with 9 bases in the middle. The V gene's germline CDR1 is LNHDA and CDR2 SQIVND (reference sequence). CDR3 DNA sequence: TGTGCCAGTAGTCATTTATCCAGCAATCAGCCCCAGCATTTT. Amino acid sequence: CASSHLSSNQPQHF.

This chain uses TRBV11-3 with TRBJ1-5; D ambiguous. V shed 5 bases and J shed 4 bases, with 9 bases lying between them. Looked up from germline, CDR1 is SGHNT and CDR2 is YENEEA. This CDR3 spans 13 amino acids. CDR3 protein: CASSRGWNQPQHF. CDR3 DNA sequence: TGTGCCAGCAGCCGGGGATGGAATCAGCCCCAGCATTTT. Full variable domain (rest looked up from reference TRBV11-3 and TRBJ1-5): EAGVVQSPRYKIIEKKQPVAFWCNPISGHNTLYWYLQNLGQGPELLIRYENEEAVDDSQLPKDRFSAERLKGVDSTLKIQPAELGDSAVYLCASSRGWNQPQHFGDGTRLSIL.

This clone was detected a few times. The V and J genes are TRBV4-3 and TRBJ1-4, with TRBD1 matching 8 bases. This CDR3 region has 17 residues. V dropped 0 bases and J dropped 4; count of bases not matched to a gene: 7. Germline assignment: CDR1 LGHNA and CDR2 YSLEER. CDR3 bases: TGCGCCAGCAGCCAAGAACCAACAGGGGGGAATAATGAAAAACTGTTTTTT. It codes for CASSQEPTGGNNEKLFF.

The chain uses TRBV21-1 and TRBJ2-4; the DNA was not compared with TRBD1, the D call given in the table. TRBV21-1 counts as a pseudogene. This CDR3 spans 21 amino acids. The CDR3 coding sequence is TGTGCCAGCAGCAAAAGTTTCGGGGACAGGGGGCTTCCCTGGGCCAAAAACATTCAGTACTTC. Encoded protein: CASSKSFGDRGLPWAKNIQYF.

CDR3 nucleotide sequence: TGTGCCAGCAGTGAAGCGCTTCGGGTTCAGAACACCGGGGAGCTGTTTTTT. Translated, it gives CASSEALRVQNTGELFF. The V call is TRBV2, the J call TRBJ2-2; D not certain. Germline V gives CDR1 SNHLY, CDR2 FYNNEI. This CDR3 spans 17 amino acids. V was pared by 0 bases and J by 1 base, with 12 bases between.